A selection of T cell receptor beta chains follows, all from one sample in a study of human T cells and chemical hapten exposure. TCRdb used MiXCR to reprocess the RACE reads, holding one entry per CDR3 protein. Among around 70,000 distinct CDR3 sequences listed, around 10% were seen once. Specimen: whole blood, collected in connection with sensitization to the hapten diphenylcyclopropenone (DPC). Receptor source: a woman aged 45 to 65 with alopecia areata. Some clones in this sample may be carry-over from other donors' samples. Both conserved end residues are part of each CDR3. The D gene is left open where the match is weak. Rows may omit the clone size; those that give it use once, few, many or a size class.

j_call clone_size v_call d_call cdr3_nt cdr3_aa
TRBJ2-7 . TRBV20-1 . TGCAGTGCTAGAGATCTAACCCGCGACAAGAATCCCTACGAGCAGTACTTC CSARDLTRDKNPYEQYF
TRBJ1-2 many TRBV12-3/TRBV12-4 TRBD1 TGTGCCAGCAGTTCCCTTGGACAGGGGAACTATGGCTACACCTTC CASSSLGQGNYGYTF
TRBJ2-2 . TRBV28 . TGTGCCAGCAGGCTCACGAACACCGGGGAGCTGTTTTTT CASRLTNTGELFF
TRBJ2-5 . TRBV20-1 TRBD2 TGCAGTGCTAGAGATACAGCGGGGGCACAAGAGACCCAGTACTTC CSARDTAGAQETQYF
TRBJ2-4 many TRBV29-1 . TGCAGCGTTTCAGAAGTAGCCAAAAACATTCAGTACTTC CSVSEVAKNIQYF
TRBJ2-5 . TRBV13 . TGTGCCAGCAGCTTCGGACAAGACCAAGAGACCCAGTACTTC CASSFGQDQETQYF
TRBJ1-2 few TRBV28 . TGTGCCAGCAGGAGGCAGGCTGGGAACTATGGCTACACCTTC CASRRQAGNYGYTF
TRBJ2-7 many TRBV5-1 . TGCGCCAGCAGCCGGAAAACGGCGGGGACCTACGAGCAGTACTTC CASSRKTAGTYEQYF
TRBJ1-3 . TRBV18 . TGTGCCAGCTCACCTTCAGGGTCCTCTGGAAACACCATATATTTT CASSPSGSSGNTIYF
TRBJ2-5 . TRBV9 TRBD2 TGTGCCAGCAGCGTAGGAGACGGGCGGGGGGAACAAGAGACCCAGTACTTC CASSVGDGRGEQETQYF
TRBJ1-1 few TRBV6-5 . TGTGCCAGCAGAGGGACTTCCGACACTGAAGCTTTCTTT CASRGTSDTEAFF
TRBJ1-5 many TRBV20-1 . TGCAGTGCTAGAGGTAGGACAACCAATCAGCCCCAGCATTTT CSARGRTTNQPQHF
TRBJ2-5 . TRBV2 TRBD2 TGTGCCAGCAACCCCGGGAGGGTGGAGACCCAGTACTTC CASNPGRVETQYF
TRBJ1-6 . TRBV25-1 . TGTGCCAGCAGTGCGGACAGAAGCTCCTATAATTCACCCCTCCACTTT CASSADRSSYNSPLHF